The 24 T cell receptor beta chains reported below all come from one sample, sequenced in a study of T cells after yellow fever vaccination. TCRdb reprocessed the 5' RACE reads with MiXCR, giving one entry per CDR3 protein. The sample shows some 320,000 distinct CDR3 sequences, approximately 4% of them seen only once. The material was PBMCs, obtained 5 days after the yellow fever booster vaccination. The receptors come from a man between 18 and 35 years old who received the YFV17D yellow fever vaccine.

In this sample, this clonotype turned up many times. This chain uses TRBV20-1 with TRBJ2-3; 8 bases map to TRBD1. Per germline, CDR1 DFQATT and CDR2 SNEGSKA (reference sequence). V shed 3 bases and J 7 bases; nucleotides not matched to a gene: 9. The CDR3 has 14 amino acids. CDR3 in amino acids: CSARLRGQGNTQYF. The CDR3 DNA follows: TGCAGTGCTAGGCTCAGGGGGCAAGGAAATACGCAGTATTTT.

At least ten counts were recorded for this clonotype. The CDR3 loop is CASPKVGMETQYF. CDR3 nucleotide sequence: TGTGCCAGCCCCAAGGTAGGGATGGAGACCCAGTACTTC. J is TRBJ2-5 and V is TRBV27; no clear D. Trimming pared 8 bases from V and 5 bases from J, leaving 15 bases between. This CDR3 has 13 residues. Germline loops: CDR1 MNHEY, CDR2 SMNVEV (reference sequence).

This clonotype was seen at least ten times. The chain employs TRBV5-8 and TRBJ2-1; no definite D call. CDR1 SGHTS and CDR2 YDEGEE come from the germline V gene. Trimming took 0 bases from V and 3 from J, leaving 4 bases between them. CDR3 size: 13 residues. The CDR3 nucleotides are TGTGCCAGCAGCTTGGAGATCTACAATGAGCAGTTCTTC. Protein product: CASSLEIYNEQFF. Filled out from reference TRBV5-8 and TRBJ2-1, the complete variable domain reads EAGVTQSPTHLIKTRGQQATLRCSPISGHTSVYWYQQALGLGLQFLLWYDEGEERNRGNFPPRFSGRQFPNYSSELNVNALELEDSALYLCASSLEIYNEQFFGPGTRLTVL.

This chain joins TRBV5-1 and TRBJ1-6; TRBD1 might be the D (5 bases). The V gene lost 5 bases and the J gene lost 10 bases, with 16 bases spanning the gap. The CDR3 totals 14 residues. The V gene's germline CDR1 is SGHRS and CDR2 YFSETQ. The CDR3 loop reads CASRVGGVKSPLHF. The CDR3 nucleotides read TGCGCCAGCAGGGTGGGGGGTGTGAAATCACCCCTCCACTTT.

This chain joins TRBV7-8 and TRBJ1-2, with D unresolved. This CDR3 is built from 16 residues. Germline loops: CDR1 SGHVS, CDR2 FQNEAQ. V was shortened by 1 base and J by 4 bases, with 16 bases between the two germline ends. This CDR3 reads CASSLGGAVRLYGYTF. The DNA for the CDR3 is TGTGCCAGCAGCTTAGGAGGAGCAGTTCGCCTCTATGGCTACACCTTC.

The V call is TRBV27, the J call TRBJ2-3, with D unresolved. The CDR3 totals 14 residues. V was shortened by 0 bases and J by 2 bases, with 6 bases between the two germline ends. CDR1 and CDR2 (germline): MNHEY, SMNVEV (reference sequence). The CDR3 spells CASSLSTITDTQYF. DNA of the CDR3: TGTGCCAGCAGTTTATCGACCATCACAGATACGCAGTATTTT.

This clonotype was counted a few times. The CDR3 loop is CASSRSVRVDTQYF. The CDR3 DNA follows: TGCGCCAGCAGCCGGTCAGTCAGGGTGGATACGCAGTATTTT. This rearrangement joins TRBV4-1 to TRBJ2-3; D possibly corresponds to TRBD1 (5 bases). This CDR3 contains 14 residues. Germline V CDR1 and CDR2: MGHRA, YSYEKL. V dropped 4 bases and J dropped 6 bases, with 14 bases sitting between them.

V is TRBV7-2 and J is TRBJ2-5; D gene ambiguous. Germline-derived CDR1 and CDR2 are SGHTA and FQGNSA. The length of the CDR3 is 14 residues. The germline V and J ends were trimmed by 3 bases and 2 bases, with 10 bases remaining between them. CDR3 sequence (DNA): TGTGCCAGCAGCTTTTCTAACCGACAAGAGACCCAGTACTTC. Protein: CASSFSNRQETQYF. Full variable domain (outside the CDR3, taken from reference TRBV7-2 and TRBJ2-5): GAGVSQSPSNKVTEKGKDVELRCDPISGHTALYWYRQSLGQGLEFLIYFQGNSAPDKSGLPSDRFSAERTGGSVSTLTIQRTQQEDSAVYLCASSFSNRQETQYFGPGTRLLVL.

This clonotype showed up many times. One end of the junction does not line up with germline, which may come from a read error. The chain couples TRBV7-7 to TRBJ2-1, with 9 positions matching TRBD1. Per germline, CDR1 SSHAT and CDR2 FNYEAQ (reference sequence). The CDR3 runs 15 residues. The CDR3: CASSQGQGLNNEQFF. The CDR3 DNA is TGTGCTAGCAGCCAGGGACAGGGTTTAAACAATGAGCAGTTCTTC.

In this sample, this clonotype turned up many times. The genes are TRBV7-9 and TRBJ1-2, with D possibly being TRBD1 (5 bases). In germline, CDR1 is SEHNR, CDR2 FQNEAQ (reference sequence). Trimming pared 3 bases from V and 6 bases from J, leaving 5 bases between. This CDR3 comprises 11 residues. The CDR3 DNA follows: TGTGCCAGCAGCTTGGGGGATGGCTACACCTTC. This translates into CASSLGDGYTF.

The genes are TRBV11-2 and TRBJ1-2; 10 positions agree with TRBD1. The CDR3 has 18 amino acids. The junction had 12 bases not matched to a gene; V was cut back by 2 bases and J by 3 bases. CDR1 SGHAT and CDR2 FQNNGV come from the germline V gene. The CDR3 sequence is CASSLLYRTGGRDYGYTF. The DNA for the CDR3 is TGTGCCAGCAGCTTACTTTACAGGACAGGGGGTAGGGACTATGGCTACACCTTC.

J is TRBJ1-1 and V is TRBV4-2; TRBD1 is a possible D gene (5 bases). Trimming removed 3 bases from V and 1 base from J, with 12 bases in between. The germline V gene has CDR1 LGHNA and CDR2 YNFKEQ. This CDR3 has 15 residues. The CDR3 bases are TGTGCCAGCAGCCAGGAACAGGAAGCGAACACTGAAGCTTTCTTT. It yields the protein CASSQEQEANTEAFF.

This clonotype was counted only a few times. CDR3 protein: CASSLMARTYNSPLHF. In DNA, the CDR3 is TGTGCCAGCAGCTTGATGGCCCGTACCTATAATTCACCCCTCCACTTT. V and J are TRBV7-2 and TRBJ1-6; D gene uncertain. This CDR3 comprises 16 residues. V lost 3 bases to trimming and J lost 2 bases, with 11 bases between them. Germline CDR1 reads SGHTA; CDR2 reads FQGNSA.

V gene TRBV28 combines with J gene TRBJ2-3; the D gene is possibly TRBD2 (6 bases). Trimming stripped 5 bases from V and 2 bases from J, with 11 bases between. Germline V gene lookup returns CDR1 MDHEN and CDR2 SYDVKM. The CDR3 sequence is 14 residues long. The CDR3 region is CASSIPGDTDTQYF. CDR3 nucleotides: TGTGCCAGCAGTATCCCGGGGGACACAGATACGCAGTATTTT.

Remarks on this clonotype: The junction differs from germline at one of its ends, possibly a read error. The chain couples TRBV20-1 to TRBJ2-3; D may be TRBD1 (6 bases). This CDR3 contains 14 residues. Looked up from germline, CDR1 is DFQATT and CDR2 is SNEGSKA (reference sequence). As DNA, the CDR3 is TGCAGTGCTCGAGACTCTCAGGGGTCAGATACGCAGTATTTT. Protein sequence: CSARDSQGSDTQYF.

The rearrangement links TRBV6-6 to TRBJ1-2; D is ambiguous. V was cut by 7 bases and J by 6 bases, with 12 bases left in between. The length of the CDR3 is 12 residues. Looked up from germline, CDR1 is MNHNY and CDR2 is SVGAGI (reference sequence). This CDR3 is CASIQALNGYTF. The DNA of the CDR3 is TGTGCCAGCATTCAGGCTCTGAATGGCTACACCTTC.

This clonotype was detected ten times or more. CDR3 in amino acids: CASSRPSTPFGYTF. In DNA, the CDR3 is TGTGCCAGCAGTCGACCTTCTACTCCCTTTGGCTACACCTTC. The rearrangement links TRBV28 to TRBJ1-2; no definite D call. V lost 5 bases and J 7 bases, leaving 17 bases between the germline ends. The germline CDR1 and CDR2 sequences are MDHEN and SYDVKM. CDR3 length: 14 amino acids.

This clonotype appeared a few times. The chain combines TRBV20-1 with TRBJ2-7, with D perhaps matching TRBD1 (5 bases). Trimming cost V 5 bases and J 5 bases, with 13 bases left between them. The CDR3 contains 12 residues. Germline loops: CDR1 DFQATT, CDR2 SNEGSKA (reference sequence). This CDR3 reads CSAYAGWNEQYF. DNA for the CDR3: TGCAGTGCTTACGCAGGGTGGAACGAGCAGTACTTC.

This clonotype has a handful of counts. The chain combines TRBV10-3 with TRBJ2-1, with D maybe TRBD1 (5 bases). The CDR3 contains 13 residues. CDR1 is ENHRY and CDR2 is SYGVKD in the germline V gene. V lost 10 bases and J lost 6, with 16 bases in between. CDR3 amino acids: CATLLGPFNEQFF. The CDR3 DNA is TGTGCCACCCTCTTGGGGCCCTTCAATGAGCAGTTCTTC.

This rearrangement joins TRBV6-2 or TRBV6-3 to TRBJ1-5; perhaps TRBD1 as D (6 bases). The CDR3 sequence is 15 residues long. The V end lost 0 bases, the J end lost 5 bases, and 11 bases lay between the germline ends. Germline values: CDR1 MNHEY, CDR2 SVGEGT. In DNA, the CDR3 is TGTGCCAGCAGTTACTCAGGGGGGCCGCATCAGCCCCAGCATTTT. It yields the protein CASSYSGGPHQPQHF.

This clonotype was seen only a few times. This chain connects TRBV7-8 to TRBJ1-2, with D maybe TRBD1 (5 bases). The V gene's germline CDR1 is SGHVS and CDR2 FQNEAQ. There are 15 residues in the CDR3. Deletions cut 4 bases from V and 6 bases from J, with 18 bases between. The CDR3 reads CASSSIWGGANGYTF. Here the CDR3 DNA reads TGTGCCAGCAGCTCGATTTGGGGGGGTGCCAATGGCTACACCTTC.

The chain recombines TRBV5-1 with TRBJ2-1, with a tentative D call TRBD1 (5 bases). Trimming shortened V by 2 bases and J by 5 bases, and 8 bases separated the two germline ends. The germline V gene has CDR1 SGHRS and CDR2 YFSETQ. CDR3 length equals 13 residues. The CDR3 DNA is TGCGCCAGCAGCTTCATAGGGGACAATGAGCAGTTCTTC. Encoded protein: CASSFIGDNEQFF.

This clonotype was detected a few times. V and J are TRBV6-1 and TRBJ1-5; TRBD1 matches 10 bases. V dropped 5 bases and J dropped 0; count of bases not matched to a gene: 4. The CDR3 consists of 16 residues. Germline V gives CDR1 MNHNS, CDR2 SASEGT. The CDR3 nucleotides read TGTGCCAGCAGTCGGGACAGGGGTAATAGCAATCAGCCCCAGCATTTT. It translates to CASSRDRGNSNQPQHF.

CDR3 protein: CSVGGTERPAGNQETQYF. As DNA, the CDR3 is TGCAGCGTTGGCGGGACAGAGCGACCGGCCGGAAACCAAGAGACCCAGTACTTC. The chain has TRBV29-1 and TRBJ2-5; tentative D call: TRBD1 (7 bases). Germline V gene sequence: CDR1 SQVTM, CDR2 ANQGSEA. There are 18 residues in the CDR3. V was pared by 4 bases and J by 0 bases, with 24 bases between.